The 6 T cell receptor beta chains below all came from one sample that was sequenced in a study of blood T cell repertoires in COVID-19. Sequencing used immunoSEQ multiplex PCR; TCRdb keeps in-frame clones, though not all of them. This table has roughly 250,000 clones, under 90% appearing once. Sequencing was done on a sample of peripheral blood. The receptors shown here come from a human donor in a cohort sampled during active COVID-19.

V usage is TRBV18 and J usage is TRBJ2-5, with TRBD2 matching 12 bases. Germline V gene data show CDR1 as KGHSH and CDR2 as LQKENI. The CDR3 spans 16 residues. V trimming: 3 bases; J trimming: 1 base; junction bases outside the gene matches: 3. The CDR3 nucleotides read TGTGCCAGCTCACCCCTAGCGGGGGGGATCCAAGAGACCCAGTACTTC. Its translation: CASSPLAGGIQETQYF.

CDR3 residues: CSVAETGGTEAFF. CDR3 nucleotide sequence: TGCAGCGTTGCCGAGACAGGGGGCACTGAAGCTTTCTTT. The V gene is TRBV29-1, the J gene TRBJ1-1; 9 nucleotides agree with TRBD1. V lost 4 bases, J lost 4 bases, and 4 bases stayed unmatched. This CDR3 has 13 amino acids. Germline CDR1 and CDR2: SQVTM and ANQGSEA.

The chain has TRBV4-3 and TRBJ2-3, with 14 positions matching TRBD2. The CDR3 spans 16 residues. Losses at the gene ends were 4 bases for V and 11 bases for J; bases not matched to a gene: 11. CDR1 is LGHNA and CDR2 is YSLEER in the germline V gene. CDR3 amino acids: CASSPGGLAGATGQYF. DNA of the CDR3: TGCGCCAGCAGCCCAGGGGGACTAGCGGGGGCGACAGGGCAGTATTTT.

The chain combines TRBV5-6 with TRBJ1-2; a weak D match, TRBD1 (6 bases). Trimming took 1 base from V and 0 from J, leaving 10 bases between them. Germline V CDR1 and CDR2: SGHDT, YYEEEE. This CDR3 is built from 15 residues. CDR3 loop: CASSLTQGSNYGYTF. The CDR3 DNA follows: TGTGCCAGCAGCTTGACACAGGGTTCTAACTATGGCTACACCTTC. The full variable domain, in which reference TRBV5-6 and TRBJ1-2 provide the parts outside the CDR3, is DAGVTQSPTHLIKTRGQQVTLRCSPKSGHDTVSWYQQALGQGPQFIFQYYEEEERQRGNFPDRFSGHQFPNYSSELNVNALLLGDSALYLCASSLTQGSNYGYTFGSGTRLTVV.

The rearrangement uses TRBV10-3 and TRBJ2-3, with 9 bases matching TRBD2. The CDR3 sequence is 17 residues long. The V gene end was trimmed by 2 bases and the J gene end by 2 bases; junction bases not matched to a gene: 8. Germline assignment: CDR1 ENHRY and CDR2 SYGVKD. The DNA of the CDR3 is TGTGCCATCAGTGAGCGGCTAGCGGGGAGCCCCACAGATACGCAGTATTTT. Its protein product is CAISERLAGSPTDTQYF.

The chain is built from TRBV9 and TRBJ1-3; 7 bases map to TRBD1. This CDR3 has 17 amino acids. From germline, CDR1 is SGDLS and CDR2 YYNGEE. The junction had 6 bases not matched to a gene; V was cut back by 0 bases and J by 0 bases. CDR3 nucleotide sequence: TGTGCCAGCAGCGTAGACCCGGGACAGCGCTCTGGAAACACCATATATTTT. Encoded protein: CASSVDPGQRSGNTIYF.